Presented here are 10 T cell receptor beta chains from one specimen sequenced in a study of regulatory T cells in long-lasting Graves disease. Time point defined: newly diagnosed GD, antithyroid drugs for less than 3 months. PBMC-extracted RNA yielded the TCR library. Building of the TCR beta libraries involved iRepertoire HTBI primers and Arm-PCR of CDR3 regions. TCRdb re-derived calls from the multiplex PCR reads in MiXCR, one entry per CDR3 protein. This repertoire shows about 440,000 distinct CDR3 sequences, around 15% found once; its top ten account for less than 30%. Separately, the same data were catalogued under a study of T cells in Graves' hyperthyroidism and ophthalmopathy.

Source: peripheral blood mononuclear cells (PBMCs), taken at new diagnosis, from a patient treated with antithyroid drugs. The receptors shown here come from a woman aged 18 to 35 with Graves disease.

J is TRBJ2-1 and V is TRBV6-5, with TRBD2 identical over 7 bases. Germline V CDR1 and CDR2: MNHEY, SVGAGI. The CDR3 has 14 amino acids. V lost 0 bases to trimming and J lost 7 bases; unmatched junction nucleotides: 3. The CDR3 region has the DNA TGTGCCAGCAGTTACTCAGCGGGGTTGAATGAGCAGTTCTTC. Translated: CASSYSAGLNEQFF.

The V gene is TRBV6-1, the J gene TRBJ2-1, with TRBD1 matching 7 bases. CDR3 length: 15 residues. The V and J ends lost 6 bases and 4 bases, in that order; junction bases with no gene match: 9. The germline V gene has CDR1 MNHNS and CDR2 SASEGT. In DNA form, the CDR3 reads TGTGCCAGCAGCAAGACAGGGTTGGGATACAATGAGCAGTTCTTC. Its protein is CASSKTGLGYNEQFF.

This clonotype was found many times. V is TRBV20-1 and J is TRBJ1-5; 7 nucleotides line up with TRBD1. CDR3 size: 15 residues. Germline V gene sequence: CDR1 DFQATT, CDR2 SNEGSKA (reference sequence). V trimming: 3 bases; J trimming: 6 bases; junction bases outside the gene matches: 11. CDR3 loop: CSASVLGQVVQPQHF. CDR3 DNA sequence: TGCAGTGCTAGTGTTCTCGGACAGGTGGTTCAGCCCCAGCATTTT.

This clonotype was counted a few times. The rearrangement links TRBV27 to TRBJ2-7; D remains ambiguous. CDR1 is MNHEY, CDR2 SMNVEV, per germline (reference sequence). The CDR3 is made up of 13 amino acids. V dropped 2 bases and J dropped 2 bases, with 7 bases sitting between them. As DNA, the CDR3 is TGTGCCAGCAGTTTAAGCGAGGCCTACGAGCAGTACTTC. Translating gives CASSLSEAYEQYF.

This clonotype was counted many times. The chain employs TRBV20-1 and TRBJ2-4; 10 bases are a match to TRBD1. The CDR3 has 15 residues. Germline V gene sequence: CDR1 DFQATT, CDR2 SNEGSKA (reference sequence). The V segment lost 6 bases and the J segment 7 bases; nucleotides outside the gene matches: 12. The CDR3 region has the DNA TGCAGTGCAAGGACCACAGGGGGACAGGGGAACATTCAGTACTTC. It is translated as CSARTTGGQGNIQYF.

The sample holds a few counts of this clonotype. V and J are TRBV6-1 and TRBJ2-1, with 11 bases fitting TRBD2. Germline-derived CDR1 and CDR2 are MNHNS and SASEGT. This CDR3 contains 18 residues. Germline trimming cut 7 bases from V and 7 bases from J; bases unmatched to any gene: 18. CDR3 coding DNA: TGTGCCAGCACCTACAGATCCCTAGCGGGAGGAAAGGGGAATGAGCAGTTCTTC. Protein: CASTYRSLAGGKGNEQFF.

This clonotype was counted a few times. At one boundary the junction diverges from the germline segment, which might be a read error. This sequence joins TRBV5-5 and TRBJ2-5; TRBD1 or TRBD2 may be the D gene (5 bases each). This CDR3 is 11 amino acids long. Germline V gene sequence: CDR1 SGHKS, CDR2 YYEKEE (reference sequence). The CDR3 sequence is CASSLGETHYF. The CDR3 coding sequence is TGTGCCAGCAGCCTAGGGGAGACCCACTACTTC. The entire variable domain, with the rest obtained from reference TRBV5-5 and TRBJ2-5, is as follows: DAGVTQSPTHLIKTRGQQVTLRCSPISGHKSVSWYQQVLGQGPQFIFQYYEKEERGRGNFPDRFSARQFPNYSSELNVNALLLGDSALYLCASSLGETHYFGPGTRLLVL.

In regard to this clonotype: No conserved phenylalanine or tryptophan ends this CDR3, so it is likely a read error. V usage is TRBV11-3 and J usage is TRBJ2-5, with a weak D call TRBD1 (5 bases). CDR3 size: 16 residues. Trimming shortened V by 10 bases and J by 7 bases, and 28 bases separated the two germline ends. In germline, CDR1 is SGHNT, CDR2 YENEEA. CDR3 residues: CATGGIQGPLCGTQYL. DNA of the CDR3: TGTGCCACCGGTGGAATCCAGGGCCCACTCTGTGGGACCCAGTACCTC.

Details on this clonotype: A much larger clone differs from this one at a single base, so this may be a read error. J is TRBJ2-1 and V is TRBV6-2 or TRBV6-3, with 10 positions matching TRBD2. The CDR3 is 16 amino acids. CDR1 and CDR2 (germline): MNHEY, SVGEGT. CDR3 in amino acids: CASSDRTSGTYNEQLF. The CDR3 bases are TGTGCCAGCAGTGATCGGACTAGCGGAACGTACAATGAGCAGCTCTTC.

This clonotype appeared a few times. This chain links TRBV7-9 with TRBJ2-7; D is possibly TRBD2 (5 bases). This CDR3 has 13 amino acids. Trimming took off 5 bases at V and 5 bases at J, with 13 bases between the two ends. Germline V gene data show CDR1 as SEHNR and CDR2 as FQNEAQ (reference sequence). The CDR3 coding sequence is TGTGCCAGCAGCCCGGACTCAATCGACGAGCAGTACTTC. Protein: CASSPDSIDEQYF. The entire variable domain, with the rest obtained from reference TRBV7-9 and TRBJ2-7, is as follows: DTGVSQNPRHKITKRGQNVTFRCDPISEHNRLYWYRQTLGQGPEFLTYFQNEAQLEKSRLLSDRFSAERPKGSFSTLEIQRTEQGDSAMYLCASSPDSIDEQYFGPGTRLTVT.